This TCR beta chain was found in a study of T cell responses to AZD1222 COVID-19 vaccine. Study-wide results and caveats: Among spike-specific TCRs, nearly half reportedly target unmutated variant regions. Elevations in Spike-specific TCR breadth and depth followed administration of two AZD1222 doses. Baseline serostatus was positive in only six AZD1222 recipients. Donors were largely white British and mainly female; clonal diversity was possibly underestimated.

The V gene lost 5 bases and the J gene lost 1 base, with 6 bases spanning the gap. CDR3 length equals 13 residues. In germline, CDR1 is SGHTA, CDR2 FQGNSA. Measured with immunoSEQ multiplex PCR; TCRdb has only the in-frame clones, and not every one. The sample lists fewer than 130,000 clones; 87% were seen once. Concerning this clone: Its target is unknown. Other nucleotide sequences from this sample produce the same CDR3.

The J gene is TRBJ2-1, the V gene TRBV7-2; no clear D gene. The sequencing used peripheral blood, collected 28 days after the second AZD1222 dose. The clonotype comes from an adult who received the AZD1222 COVID-19 vaccine. In DNA, the CDR3 is TGTGCCAGCAGCCCCCCATCCTACAATGAGCAGTTCTTC. Its translation is CASSPPSYNEQFF.